A selection of T cell receptor beta chains follows, all from one sample in a study of chemoradiotherapy in HPV16-positive cancers. The method was immunoSEQ multiplex PCR; TCRdb's version includes in-frame clones alone and lacks a portion of them. The sample holds about 66,000 clones, 88% seen once. The sequencing used blood, collected from a patient who underwent chemoradiotherapy. The receptors derive from a human donor with HPV-associated anogenital cancer. CDR3s include the opening cysteine and the closing phenylalanine or tryptophan. The order of the fields is CDR3 length, V gene, D gene, J gene, clone size, CDR3 DNA, CDR3 protein. A D gene is named only where the DNA matches it firmly. Clone size is shown for a subset of rows, as once, few, many or a class of expanded clone.

len: 14; v_gene: TRBV5-1; d_gene: NA; j_gene: TRBJ1-1; abundance: once; CDR3nt: TGCGCCAGCAGCTTGACAGGGAGGAGCACTGAAGCTTTCTTT; CDR3aa: CASSLTGRSTEAFF
len: 15; v_gene: TRBV6-5; d_gene: TRBD1; j_gene: TRBJ2-7; abundance: NA; CDR3nt: TGTGCCAGCAGTGCCGACAGGGGAGACACCTACGAGCAGTACTTC; CDR3aa: CASSADRGDTYEQYF
len: 13; v_gene: TRBV11-2; d_gene: NA; j_gene: TRBJ2-1; abundance: NA; CDR3nt: TGTGCCAGCAGCACGGGACGGTACAATGAGCAGTTCTTC; CDR3aa: CASSTGRYNEQFF
len: 15; v_gene: TRBV4-2; d_gene: NA; j_gene: TRBJ2-7; abundance: NA; CDR3nt: TGTGCCAGCAGCCAAGTATCTGGGGATCCCTACGAGCAGTACTTC; CDR3aa: CASSQVSGDPYEQYF
len: 15; v_gene: TRBV19; d_gene: NA; j_gene: TRBJ2-7; abundance: NA; CDR3nt: TGTGCCAGTAGTATAGATCTATCCAGCTGGTACGAGCAGTACTTC; CDR3aa: CASSIDLSSWYEQYF
len: 13; v_gene: TRBV6-6; d_gene: NA; j_gene: TRBJ2-7; abundance: NA; CDR3nt: TGTGCCAGCATGGAGACAAATTCCTACGAGCAGTACTTC; CDR3aa: CASMETNSYEQYF
len: 14; v_gene: TRBV7-9; d_gene: NA; j_gene: TRBJ1-4; abundance: NA; CDR3nt: TGTGCCAGCAGCGATGTACAGGGAAATGAAAAACTGTTTTTT; CDR3aa: CASSDVQGNEKLFF
len: 14; v_gene: TRBV5-1; d_gene: NA; j_gene: TRBJ1-3; abundance: NA; CDR3nt: TGCGCCAGCAGCCTGGCCGGCTCTGGAAACACCATATATTTT; CDR3aa: CASSLAGSGNTIYF
len: 14; v_gene: TRBV19; d_gene: TRBD1; j_gene: TRBJ1-5; abundance: few; CDR3nt: TGTGCCAGTAGTATTGACAGGGGTTGGCAGCCCCAGCATTTT; CDR3aa: CASSIDRGWQPQHF
len: 16; v_gene: TRBV6-1; d_gene: NA; j_gene: TRBJ1-5; abundance: NA; CDR3nt: TGTGCCAGCACTGATCGGGGGGCGCGGGGCAATCAGCCCCAGCATTTT; CDR3aa: CASTDRGARGNQPQHF
len: 14; v_gene: TRBV19; d_gene: NA; j_gene: TRBJ1-5; abundance: NA; CDR3nt: TGTGCCAGTAGTATGGACACGAGCAATCAGCCCCAGCATTTT; CDR3aa: CASSMDTSNQPQHF
len: 16; v_gene: TRBV5-1; d_gene: NA; j_gene: TRBJ1-1; abundance: NA; CDR3nt: TGCGCCAGCAGACCGACCCCGGGCCTGAGGGTCACTGAAGCTTTCTTT; CDR3aa: CASRPTPGLRVTEAFF
len: 15; v_gene: TRBV27; d_gene: TRBD2; j_gene: TRBJ2-7; abundance: NA; CDR3nt: TGTGCCAGCAGTCTCAGTAGCGGGGGCCCCTACGAGCAGTACTTC; CDR3aa: CASSLSSGGPYEQYF
len: 15; v_gene: TRBV30; d_gene: NA; j_gene: TRBJ1-2; abundance: NA; CDR3nt: TGTGCCTGGAGTACCCTTTGGACGGTTTCTGGTGGCTACACCTTC; CDR3aa: CAWSTLWTVSGGYTF
len: 14; v_gene: TRBV5-1; d_gene: NA; j_gene: TRBJ2-5; abundance: NA; CDR3nt: TGCGCCAGCAGCTTCGGGACAACGCCAGAGACCCAGTACTTC; CDR3aa: CASSFGTTPETQYF
len: 15; v_gene: TRBV2; d_gene: TRBD1; j_gene: TRBJ1-1; abundance: NA; CDR3nt: TGTGCCAGCAGTGGTGGGGACAGGCGGGAGGGTGAAGCTTTCTTT; CDR3aa: CASSGGDRREGEAFF
len: 13; v_gene: TRBV27; d_gene: NA; j_gene: TRBJ1-6; abundance: NA; CDR3nt: TGTGCCAGCACCTCCTTCTGGAATTCACCCCTCCACTTT; CDR3aa: CASTSFWNSPLHF
len: 15; v_gene: TRBV21-1; d_gene: NA; j_gene: TRBJ2-3; abundance: NA; CDR3nt: TGTGCCAGCCCAAAGGAGCGGGAGGACCCAGATACGCAGTATTTT; CDR3aa: CASPKEREDPDTQYF
len: 14; v_gene: TRBV5-6; d_gene: NA; j_gene: TRBJ1-4; abundance: NA; CDR3nt: TGTGCCAGCAGCTTAGGTCTGGGGAATGAAAAACTGTTTTTT; CDR3aa: CASSLGLGNEKLFF
len: 15; v_gene: TRBV5-5; d_gene: NA; j_gene: TRBJ1-5; abundance: NA; CDR3nt: TGTGCCAGCAGCTTCATCAGGGGACGAAATCAGCCCCAGCATTTT; CDR3aa: CASSFIRGRNQPQHF
len: 14; v_gene: TRBV7-2; d_gene: NA; j_gene: TRBJ1-2; abundance: once; CDR3nt: TGTGCCAGCAGCTCGGTCAGGGCTGGCTATGGCTACACCTTC; CDR3aa: CASSSVRAGYGYTF
len: 15; v_gene: TRBV5-1; d_gene: TRBD2; j_gene: TRBJ2-3; abundance: NA; CDR3nt: TGCGCCAGCAGCTTGGAGGCTAGCGGGAGCGATACGCAGTATTTT; CDR3aa: CASSLEASGSDTQYF
len: 13; v_gene: TRBV9; d_gene: NA; j_gene: TRBJ2-2; abundance: once; CDR3nt: TGTGCCAGCAGCGTAGGAAACACCGGGGAGCTGTTTTTT; CDR3aa: CASSVGNTGELFF
len: 12; v_gene: TRBV11-2; d_gene: NA; j_gene: TRBJ1-4; abundance: NA; CDR3nt: TGTGCCAGCAGCTTAGATAGGGGTATCATGTTTTTT; CDR3aa: CASSLDRGIMFF
len: 12; v_gene: TRBV9; d_gene: NA; j_gene: TRBJ1-2; abundance: once; CDR3nt: TGTGCCAGCAGCGTAGTCGGGAACGGCTACACCTTC; CDR3aa: CASSVVGNGYTF
len: 14; v_gene: TRBV5-4; d_gene: TRBD1; j_gene: TRBJ2-5; abundance: NA; CDR3nt: TGTGCCAGCAGTTTCGGACAGGGTGTTGGGTCCCAGTACTTC; CDR3aa: CASSFGQGVGSQYF
len: 15; v_gene: TRBV18; d_gene: NA; j_gene: TRBJ1-5; abundance: few; CDR3nt: TGTGCCAGCTCACCCAGTGGGGCGAGCAATCAGCCCCAGCATTTT; CDR3aa: CASSPSGASNQPQHF
len: 15; v_gene: TRBV7-2; d_gene: NA; j_gene: TRBJ2-3; abundance: NA; CDR3nt: TGTGCCAGCAGCTTAAGCGTTGCTAGCACAGATACGCAGTATTTT; CDR3aa: CASSLSVASTDTQYF
len: 15; v_gene: TRBV28; d_gene: NA; j_gene: TRBJ1-2; abundance: NA; CDR3nt: TGTGCCAGCAGTCCCCCGGGCAGGTCTAACTATGGCTACACCTTC; CDR3aa: CASSPPGRSNYGYTF
len: 13; v_gene: TRBV2; d_gene: NA; j_gene: TRBJ2-7; abundance: NA; CDR3nt: TGTGCCAGCAGTGAACAGGGTCTGGGCGAGCAGTACTTC; CDR3aa: CASSEQGLGEQYF
len: 15; v_gene: TRBV5-4; d_gene: NA; j_gene: TRBJ2-6; abundance: NA; CDR3nt: TGTGCCAGCAGCTTGACAGGCTCTGGGGCCAACGTCCTGACTTTC; CDR3aa: CASSLTGSGANVLTF
len: 14; v_gene: TRBV6-1; d_gene: TRBD2; j_gene: TRBJ2-2; abundance: NA; CDR3nt: TGTGCCAGCAGCCAACCGGGGGGAGCCGGGGAGCTGTTTTTT; CDR3aa: CASSQPGGAGELFF
len: 18; v_gene: TRBV4-1; d_gene: NA; j_gene: TRBJ2-7; abundance: NA; CDR3nt: TGCGCCAGCAGCCAAGATCTCCAGGGGGGAGGGAGAGCCTACGAGCAGTACTTC; CDR3aa: CASSQDLQGGGRAYEQYF
len: 15; v_gene: TRBV7-9; d_gene: NA; j_gene: TRBJ2-1; abundance: NA; CDR3nt: TGTGCCAGCAGCGCCTCCGTCGGGGGGCGCAATGAGCAGTTCTTC; CDR3aa: CASSASVGGRNEQFF
len: 11; v_gene: TRBV29-1; d_gene: NA; j_gene: TRBJ2-5; abundance: once; CDR3nt: TGCAGCGTTGAAGAACCTGGGGTTAAGTACTTC; CDR3aa: CSVEEPGVKYF
len: 17; v_gene: TRBV4-1; d_gene: NA; j_gene: TRBJ1-3; abundance: NA; CDR3nt: TGCGCCAGCAGCCAAGATACAGACCAAAACTCTGGAAACACCATATATTTT; CDR3aa: CASSQDTDQNSGNTIYF
len: 17; v_gene: TRBV9; d_gene: TRBD2; j_gene: TRBJ2-7; abundance: once; CDR3nt: TGTGCCAGCGGGGGGGGAAGCTTGGCCCCTAGCTCCTACGAGCAGTACTTC; CDR3aa: CASGGGSLAPSSYEQYF
len: 15; v_gene: TRBV7-9; d_gene: TRBD2; j_gene: TRBJ2-1; abundance: NA; CDR3nt: TGTGCCAGCAGTTTAACTAGCGGATTTTACAATGAGCAGTTCTTC; CDR3aa: CASSLTSGFYNEQFF
len: 15; v_gene: TRBV6-5; d_gene: NA; j_gene: TRBJ1-1; abundance: NA; CDR3nt: TGTGCCAGCATGAAATCCGGGACACCGAACACTGAAGCTTTCTTT; CDR3aa: CASMKSGTPNTEAFF
len: 15; v_gene: TRBV7-9; d_gene: NA; j_gene: TRBJ2-3; abundance: NA; CDR3nt: TGTGCCAGCAGCTTTGGTGGGGTTAGCACAGATACGCAGTATTTT; CDR3aa: CASSFGGVSTDTQYF
len: 14; v_gene: TRBV9; d_gene: TRBD1; j_gene: TRBJ1-2; abundance: NA; CDR3nt: TGTGCCAGCAGCGAGACCCGGACAGGGAAGGGCTACACCTTC; CDR3aa: CASSETRTGKGYTF
len: 16; v_gene: TRBV4-1; d_gene: NA; j_gene: TRBJ2-1; abundance: NA; CDR3nt: TGCGCCAGCAGCCAGATCGATATGGTTGCCTACAATGAGCAGTTCTTC; CDR3aa: CASSQIDMVAYNEQFF
len: 16; v_gene: TRBV28; d_gene: NA; j_gene: TRBJ1-5; abundance: NA; CDR3nt: TGTGCCAGCAGTTCACCCTCGGGACACTTAAATCAGCCCCAGCATTTT; CDR3aa: CASSSPSGHLNQPQHF
len: 13; v_gene: TRBV5-6; d_gene: NA; j_gene: TRBJ1-5; abundance: NA; CDR3nt: TGTGCCAGCAGCTCGACCGAAGGTCAGCCCCAGCATTTT; CDR3aa: CASSSTEGQPQHF
len: 15; v_gene: TRBV7-9; d_gene: NA; j_gene: TRBJ1-2; abundance: NA; CDR3nt: TGTGCCAGCAGCTTAGAGTACAGCACTAACTATGGCTACACCTTC; CDR3aa: CASSLEYSTNYGYTF
len: 15; v_gene: TRBV5-8; d_gene: TRBD1; j_gene: TRBJ1-1; abundance: NA; CDR3nt: TGTGCCCGGGAGGGGGCCACTAACCTGAACACTGAAGCTTTCTTT; CDR3aa: CAREGATNLNTEAFF
len: 17; v_gene: TRBV14; d_gene: NA; j_gene: TRBJ1-4; abundance: NA; CDR3nt: TGTGCCAGCAGCCAAGTATTCGTCCGGAGGGACACAGAAAAACTGTTTTTT; CDR3aa: CASSQVFVRRDTEKLFF
len: 13; v_gene: TRBV10-1; d_gene: NA; j_gene: TRBJ1-1; abundance: NA; CDR3nt: TGCGCCAGCAGTAGGGGACCGAACACTGAAGCTTTCTTT; CDR3aa: CASSRGPNTEAFF
len: 18; v_gene: TRBV28; d_gene: TRBD2; j_gene: TRBJ2-7; abundance: NA; CDR3nt: TGTGCCAGCAGTTTACCCGCAGCGGGAGGGCCTGGTGAGAACGAGCAGTACTTC; CDR3aa: CASSLPAAGGPGENEQYF
len: 13; v_gene: TRBV6-4; d_gene: TRBD2; j_gene: TRBJ2-3; abundance: once; CDR3nt: TGTGCCAGCAGTACTACAGACGGGACTAGACAGTATTTT; CDR3aa: CASSTTDGTRQYF
len: 16; v_gene: TRBV7-6; d_gene: NA; j_gene: TRBJ1-6; abundance: NA; CDR3nt: TGTGCCAGCAGCCGAAGCGTTCCCTTGACAGGCACACCCCTCCACTTT; CDR3aa: CASSRSVPLTGTPLHF
len: 13; v_gene: TRBV6-5; d_gene: NA; j_gene: TRBJ2-7; abundance: NA; CDR3nt: TGTGCCAGCAGTTACTGGGACTCCTACGAGCAGTACTTC; CDR3aa: CASSYWDSYEQYF
len: 14; v_gene: TRBV7-9; d_gene: NA; j_gene: TRBJ2-7; abundance: NA; CDR3nt: TGTGCCAGCAGCTTGAAAGCTCCGGCCTACGAGCAGTACTTC; CDR3aa: CASSLKAPAYEQYF
len: 14; v_gene: TRBV19; d_gene: NA; j_gene: TRBJ1-2; abundance: NA; CDR3nt: TGTGCCAGTACCCCCGCCAGCGCCGGCTATGGCTACACCTTC; CDR3aa: CASTPASAGYGYTF
len: 15; v_gene: TRBV4-1; d_gene: NA; j_gene: TRBJ2-3; abundance: many; CDR3nt: TGCGCCAGCAGCCAAGAGAGGGGGGGAGCAGATACGCAGTATTTT; CDR3aa: CASSQERGGADTQYF